The 10 T cell receptor beta chains in this list originate from one sample, sequenced in a study of T cell changes during pregnancy in multiple sclerosis. Produced via immunoSEQ multiplex PCR; TCRdb's table is partial and in-frame only. The sample lists around 97,000 clones, just over 90% occurring once. The input for sequencing was peripheral blood, taken in the second trimester of pregnancy. These receptors came from a female donor in good health, enrolled as a control in a pregnancy study.

The DNA for the CDR3 is TGTGCCAGCAGCGACCGACTAGCGGGAGGCACAGATACGCAGTATTTT. The encoded protein is CASSDRLAGGTDTQYF. The V gene is TRBV9, the J gene TRBJ2-3; 12 bases agree with TRBD2. CDR3 length equals 16 residues. Germline loops: CDR1 SGDLS, CDR2 YYNGEE. V was pared by 3 bases and J by 1 base, with 3 bases of the junction left unmatched.

This sequence joins TRBV9 and TRBJ2-3; D possibly corresponds to TRBD2 (7 bases). The CDR3 totals 14 residues. Germline V gene data show CDR1 as SGDLS and CDR2 as YYNGEE. With 0 bases removed from V and 4 bases from J, the gap between germline ends came to 9 bases. The CDR3 sequence is CASSVGGGPDTQYF. As DNA, the CDR3 is TGTGCCAGCAGCGTAGGCGGGGGCCCAGATACGCAGTATTTT.

The rearrangement links TRBV6-1 to TRBJ1-1; D remains unclear. The CDR3 contains 12 residues. Trimming stripped 7 bases from V and 2 bases from J, with 8 bases between. From germline, CDR1 is MNHNS and CDR2 SASEGT. The CDR3 loop reads CASMQANTEAFF. CDR3 bases: TGTGCCAGCATGCAGGCTAACACTGAAGCTTTCTTT.

CDR3 nucleotide sequence: TGCGCCAGCAGCTTGTTTAGCGGAGCTACCTACGAGCAGTACTTC. Residues: CASSLFSGATYEQYF. The chain links TRBV5-1 to TRBJ2-7; D might be TRBD2 (6 bases). The CDR3 totals 15 residues. CDR1 and CDR2 (germline): SGHRS, YFSETQ. The V end lost 1 base, the J end lost 2 bases, and 13 bases lay between the germline ends.

This clone has a single count. V gene TRBV5-1 combines with J gene TRBJ2-2, with D possibly matching TRBD2 (6 bases). The CDR3 contains 15 residues. Germline-derived CDR1 and CDR2 are SGHRS and YFSETQ. V lost 4 bases and J lost 5, with 15 bases in between. CDR3 DNA: TGCGCCAGCAGCCGGGCCGGGGCGGGAACCGGGGAGCTGTTTTTT. Translation: CASSRAGAGTGELFF.

V is TRBV6-5 and J is TRBJ2-2; unclear D gene. V lost 7 bases to trimming and J lost 4 bases, with 13 bases between them. Germline CDR1 MNHEY, CDR2 SVGAGI. The length of the CDR3 is 14 residues. CDR3 amino acids: CASNPGRSTGELFF. In DNA, the CDR3 is TGTGCCAGCAACCCCGGTCGGAGCACCGGGGAGCTGTTTTTT.

This clone was seen a few times. J is TRBJ2-2 and V is TRBV29-1; a possible D gene is TRBD1 (5 bases). V lost 4 bases, J lost 0 bases, and 9 bases lay in between. In germline, CDR1 is SQVTM, CDR2 ANQGSEA. This CDR3 comprises 14 residues. CDR3 nucleotides: TGCAGCGTTGCTGGCAGGGCGAACACCGGGGAGCTGTTTTTT. It yields the protein CSVAGRANTGELFF.

This clone came up a few times. The V gene is TRBV2, the J gene TRBJ1-2; D remains unclear. CDR3 length: 13 amino acids. Germline V gene lookup returns CDR1 SNHLY and CDR2 FYNNEI. V dropped 3 bases and J dropped 6 bases, with 11 bases sitting between them. This chain's CDR3 is CASSEWQVDGYTF. For the CDR3, the DNA is TGTGCCAGCAGTGAGTGGCAGGTGGATGGCTACACCTTC.

The chain joins TRBV28 to TRBJ2-6; D may be TRBD1 (6 bases). Germline CDR1 reads MDHEN; CDR2 reads SYDVKM. CDR3 length: 18 amino acids. The V end was cut by 2 bases, the J end by 1 base, with 15 bases between. DNA of the CDR3: TGTGCCAGCAGTTTAGATGCAGGGGAGCTTTCTGGGGCCAACGTCCTGACTTTC. It specifies CASSLDAGELSGANVLTF.

The V call is TRBV4-3, the J call TRBJ1-6; TRBD1 agrees at 8 bases. The CDR3 is 14 amino acids. Trimming removed 4 bases from V and 10 bases from J; junction bases left unmatched: 6. Per germline, CDR1 LGHNA and CDR2 YSLEER. The CDR3 nucleotides are TGCGCCAGCAGCCGGACAGGGAGCAAGTCACCCCTCCACTTT. Amino acids: CASSRTGSKSPLHF.